The next 32 T cell receptor beta chains were all read from a single sample in a study of CD8+CD57+ T cells in acquired aplastic anemia. Both TCR beta VDJ combination and CDR3 sequence profiling were carried out. Genomic DNA was the template for this profiling. TCRdb passed the reads through MiXCR, listing each CDR3 protein once. This table has 200,000 to 250,000 distinct CDR3 sequences, 34% appearing once. The sequenced material came from sorted CD4+, CD8+, or CD8+CD57+ T cells (not recorded which) from PBMCs. The receptors were gathered from a human donor in good health, serving as a control.

This clonotype was seen ten or more times. This rearrangement joins TRBV20-1 to TRBJ1-2; unclear D gene. V was cut by 6 bases and J by 0 bases, with 5 bases left in between. The CDR3 is 11 amino acids. Germline V gene data show CDR1 as DFQATT and CDR2 as SNEGSKA (reference sequence). The CDR3 DNA is TGCAGTGCGGAGTCTAACTATGGCTACACCTTC. The encoded protein is CSAESNYGYTF.

In the case of this clonotype: Sequence at one end of the junction differs from germline and may be a read error. This chain connects TRBV19 to TRBJ2-1; 8 nucleotides match TRBD2. This CDR3 region has 18 residues. CDR1 is LNHDA and CDR2 is SQIVND in the germline V gene (reference sequence). The CDR3 region is CASGMIPGSGGHPNEQFF. The DNA for the CDR3 is TGTGCCAGTGGTATGATTCCGGGAAGCGGGGGACATCCCAATGAGCAGTTCTTC.

This chain joins TRBV6-5 and TRBJ2-1; the match to TRBD2 covers 10 bases. CDR1 and CDR2 (germline): MNHEY, SVGAGI. The trim removed 4 bases at V and 3 bases at J, leaving 6 bases unmatched. This CDR3 has 16 amino acids. DNA of the CDR3: TGTGCCAGCAGTTCATTAGCGGGAGGTGGCTACAATGAGCAGTTCTTC. Encoded protein: CASSSLAGGGYNEQFF.

This clonotype has only a few counts. The CDR3 DNA follows: TGTGCCAGCAGCCTTCGGTCTACCTTTAATGAAAAACTGTTTTTT. Its translation: CASSLRSTFNEKLFF. V is TRBV7-8 and J is TRBJ1-4, with no clear D. This CDR3 contains 15 residues. Trimming shortened V by 5 bases and J by 4 bases, and 14 bases separated the two germline ends. Germline V CDR1 and CDR2: SGHVS, FQNEAQ.

This chain connects TRBV18 to TRBJ1-3; unclear D gene. V dropped 2 bases and J dropped 2 bases, with 7 bases sitting between them. The CDR3 extends over 14 amino acids. From germline, CDR1 is KGHSH and CDR2 LQKENI. The CDR3 here is CASSPSVPGNTIYF. The CDR3 bases are TGTGCCAGCTCACCAAGTGTACCTGGAAACACCATATATTTT.

This clonotype has only a few counts. The chain recombines TRBV4-1 with TRBJ2-5; TRBD2 agrees at 12 bases. The CDR3 runs 17 residues. CDR1 MGHRA and CDR2 YSYEKL come from the germline V gene. The ends lost 3 bases at V and 2 bases at J; junction bases unmatched: 7. The CDR3 nucleotides read TGCGCCAGCAGCCATGTACTAGCGGGGGGACAGCAAGAGACCCAGTACTTC. Its translation is CASSHVLAGGQQETQYF.

This chain uses TRBV2 with TRBJ2-3; 7 bases fit TRBD2. From germline, CDR1 is SNHLY and CDR2 FYNNEI. The CDR3 covers 15 residues. V shed 6 bases and J 8 bases; nucleotides not matched to a gene: 14. The chain's CDR3 is CASSLADARAGTQYF. In nucleotides, the CDR3 is TGTGCCAGCAGCCTAGCGGACGCACGCGCCGGTACGCAGTATTTT.

This clonotype was seen at least ten times. This rearrangement joins TRBV7-3 to TRBJ2-1, with 9 bases matching TRBD2. This CDR3 is 14 amino acids long. The germline V gene encodes CDR1 SGHTA and CDR2 FQGTGA. Trimming took 2 bases from V and 6 from J; bases not matched to a gene: 2. This CDR3 reads CASSLLAGSNEQFF. The CDR3 DNA sequence: TGTGCCAGCAGCTTACTAGCGGGAAGCAATGAGCAGTTCTTC.

The chain links TRBV2 to TRBJ2-3, with D unclear. The V end lost 4 bases, the J end lost 4 bases, and 6 bases lay between the germline ends. This CDR3 comprises 12 residues. Germline loops: CDR1 SNHLY, CDR2 FYNNEI. The CDR3 DNA reads as TGTGCCAGCAGTGCTCGGCCAGATACGCAGTATTTT. Its translation: CASSARPDTQYF.

The chain uses TRBV5-1 and TRBJ2-6; D possibly corresponds to TRBD2 (6 bases). CDR1 is SGHRS and CDR2 is YFSETQ in the germline V gene. V was pared by 0 bases and J by 0 bases, with 10 bases between. The CDR3 is 17 amino acids. CDR3 loop: CASSLVGAGSGANVLTF. The CDR3 DNA sequence: TGCGCCAGCAGCTTGGTCGGAGCGGGCTCTGGGGCCAACGTCCTGACTTTC.

This clonotype was counted at least ten times. The chain carries TRBV10-2 and TRBJ2-6, with TRBD1 as a possible D gene (6 bases). The CDR3 loop spans 12 amino acids. Germline-derived CDR1 and CDR2 are WSHSY and SAAADI. With 7 bases removed from V and 10 bases from J, the gap between germline ends came to 11 bases. The CDR3 spells CASKGGANVLTF. CDR3 nucleotides: TGCGCCAGCAAAGGGGGAGCAAACGTCCTGACTTTC.

This clonotype was detected only a few times. This rearrangement joins TRBV3-1 to TRBJ1-1; D remains ambiguous. The V end was cut by 4 bases, the J end by 3 bases, with 15 bases between. This CDR3 is built from 15 residues. The germline gives CDR1 LGHDT, CDR2 YNNKEL (reference sequence). CDR3 bases: TGTGCCAGCAGCCCCCTCGACGGGAGGGACACTGAAGCTTTCTTT. It codes for CASSPLDGRDTEAFF.

This clonotype was counted only a few times. The chain links TRBV5-1 to TRBJ2-2, with D possibly being TRBD2 (6 bases). CDR3 length: 13 amino acids. Between the trimmed V and J ends, which lost 3 bases and 5 bases, there was a span of 8 bases. The V gene's germline CDR1 is SGHRS and CDR2 YFSETQ. CDR3 sequence reads: CASSWGGTGELFF. In nucleotides, the CDR3 is TGCGCCAGCAGCTGGGGAGGAACCGGGGAGCTGTTTTTT.

This clonotype has a handful of counts. This chain joins TRBV12-3 or TRBV12-4 and TRBJ1-6, with D perhaps matching TRBD1 (5 bases). V gave up 3 bases and J gave up 9 bases, with 15 bases separating them. The CDR3 is made up of 15 amino acids. In DNA, the CDR3 is TGTGCCAGCAGTTTCGAGGGGTCTGGTCGTTCACCCCTCCACTTT. It codes for CASSFEGSGRSPLHF.

There are many counts of this clonotype. The gene calls are TRBV19 and TRBJ2-3; 10 bases line up with TRBD2. This CDR3 is 16 amino acids long. Germline V gives CDR1 LNHDA, CDR2 SQIVND (reference sequence). J lost 0 bases, V lost 4 bases, and 4 bases had no gene match. The CDR3 protein is CASSKGTSASTDTQYF. DNA for the CDR3: TGTGCCAGTAGTAAAGGGACTAGCGCGAGCACAGATACGCAGTATTTT.

The chain joins TRBV29-1 to TRBJ2-5; TRBD2 matches 14 bases. The CDR3 is 16 amino acids. Trimming took 3 bases from V and 1 from J; bases not matched to a gene: 4. CDR1 and CDR2 from the germline V gene are SQVTM and ANQGSEA. The CDR3, as DNA: TGCAGCGTTGATGTGACTAGCGGGAGGGCCCAAGAGACCCAGTACTTC. It yields the protein CSVDVTSGRAQETQYF. The full variable domain, its missing parts supplied by reference TRBV29-1 and TRBJ2-5, is SAVISQKPSRDICQRGTSLTIQCQVDSQVTMMFWYRQQPGQSLTLIATANQGSEATYESGFVIDKFPISRPNLTFSTLTVSNMSPEDSSIYLCSVDVTSGRAQETQYFGPGTRLLVL.

About this clonotype itself: A much larger clone lies one base from this, so it may be a read error. V is TRBV12-3 or TRBV12-4 and J is TRBJ1-2; D perhaps matches TRBD1 (5 bases). The CDR3 totals 15 residues. The CDR3 region has the DNA TGTGCCTGCAGTTTAAAGGCAGGGAGGGGCTATGGCTACACCTTC. This gives the protein CACSLKAGRGYGYTF.

As regards this clonotype: The CDR3 ends on some other residue instead of the conserved phenylalanine or tryptophan, so this is likely a read error. This chain connects TRBV12-3 or TRBV12-4 to TRBJ1-5; tentatively, D is TRBD1 (5 bases). Trimming shortened V by 3 bases and J by 9 bases, and 12 bases separated the two germline ends. CDR3 length: 13 amino acids. CDR3 DNA: TGTGCCAGCAGTTTTGGGACCAACAGGCCCCAGCATTCT. This codes for CASSFGTNRPQHS.

The chain uses TRBV4-2 and TRBJ1-3, with D possibly TRBD1 on 5 matching bases. Germline CDR1 reads LGHNA; CDR2 reads YNFKEQ. Between the trimmed V and J ends, which lost 3 bases and 0 bases, there was a span of 15 bases. The CDR3 totals 17 residues. This CDR3 is CASSQTGAGNSGNTIYF. DNA of the CDR3: TGTGCCAGCAGCCAGACGGGCGCAGGGAACTCTGGAAACACCATATATTTT.

This clonotype showed up just a few times. The chain couples TRBV2 to TRBJ1-3, with 9 bases aligning to TRBD1. From germline, CDR1 is SNHLY and CDR2 FYNNEI. Trimming took 6 bases from V and 2 from J; bases not matched to a gene: 8. This CDR3 comprises 16 residues. CDR3 residues: CASRARTGGPGNTIYF. CDR3 nucleotide sequence: TGTGCCAGCAGGGCCCGAACAGGGGGCCCTGGAAACACCATATATTTT.

This clonotype was picked up many times. The chain links TRBV5-6 to TRBJ1-2; 7 bases agree with TRBD1. The CDR3 totals 17 residues. CDR1 and CDR2 from the germline V gene are SGHDT and YYEEEE. After removal of 0 bases from V and 7 bases from J, the junction contained 15 bases not matched to a gene. The CDR3 sequence: CASSLDSRQGERSGYTF. CDR3 sequence (DNA): TGTGCCAGCAGCTTGGACTCGAGACAGGGTGAGAGGAGTGGCTACACCTTC.

V is TRBV11-2 and J is TRBJ1-1; D is perhaps TRBD1 (6 bases). This CDR3 region has 14 residues. V was cut by 5 bases and J by 5 bases, with 15 bases left in between. CDR1 SGHAT and CDR2 FQNNGV come from the germline V gene. The CDR3, as DNA: TGTGCCAGCAGCCCGGGGGGGGGCCGGACTGAAGCTTTCTTT. It translates to CASSPGGGRTEAFF. Combining the CDR3 with reference TRBV11-2 and TRBJ1-1 gives the whole variable domain EAGVAQSPRYKIIEKRQSVAFWCNPISGHATLYWYQQILGQGPKLLIQFQNNGVVDDSQLPKDRFSAERLKGVDSTLKIQPAKLEDSAVYLCASSPGGGRTEAFFGQGTRLTVV.

This clonotype was seen ten or more times. The chain employs TRBV2 and TRBJ1-2, with TRBD1 matching over 9 bases. Germline loops: CDR1 SNHLY, CDR2 FYNNEI. This CDR3 is built from 14 residues. The V gene end was trimmed by 7 bases and the J gene end by 4 bases; junction bases not matched to a gene: 7. In nucleotides, the CDR3 is TGTGCCAGCACGTTGACAGGGGGTACCTATGGCTACACCTTC. It is translated as CASTLTGGTYGYTF.

At least ten counts were recorded for this clonotype. The gene calls are TRBV7-8 and TRBJ2-7; 11 nucleotides agree with TRBD2. The germline V gene encodes CDR1 SGHVS and CDR2 FQNEAQ. The CDR3 runs to 15 residues. V gave up 4 bases and J gave up 3 bases; unmatched junction bases: 5. CDR3 sequence: CASSYRTSGFYEQYF. CDR3 DNA: TGTGCCAGCAGCTACAGGACTAGCGGGTTCTACGAGCAGTACTTC.

About this clonotype itself: A read error is possible here, since a much larger clone lies one base away. J is TRBJ2-3 and V is TRBV20-1, with D perhaps matching TRBD2 (6 bases). Germline loops: CDR1 DFQATT, CDR2 SNEGSKA (reference sequence). The CDR3 runs to 17 residues. The CDR3 sequence: CSARDLREVAYTGTQYF. The CDR3 bases are TGCAGTGCTAGAGATCTCAGGGAGGTCGCCTACACAGGTACGCAGTATTTT.

This clonotype was detected once. The chain has TRBV20-1 and TRBJ2-7; D uncertain. V was cut by 5 bases and J by 3 bases, with 17 bases left in between. Germline loops: CDR1 DFQATT, CDR2 SNEGSKA (reference sequence). This CDR3 spans 14 amino acids. The CDR3 DNA is TGCAGTGCTCTCTCCCCACAAAGGGTCTACGAGCAGTACTTC. This gives the protein CSALSPQRVYEQYF.

This clonotype was detected ten times or more. J is TRBJ2-7 and V is TRBV15, with D maybe TRBD2 (5 bases). The CDR3 has 12 residues. Per germline, CDR1 LNHNV and CDR2 YYDKDF (reference sequence). Trimming shortened V by 3 bases and J by 6 bases, and 9 bases separated the two germline ends. In DNA, the CDR3 is TGTGCCACCAGCAGTGAGGGCCTCGAGCAGTACTTC. Its protein is CATSSEGLEQYF.

This clonotype was seen many times. V gene TRBV2 combines with J gene TRBJ1-4; no clear D gene. Germline V gene sequence: CDR1 SNHLY, CDR2 FYNNEI. CDR3 length: 14 residues. V was trimmed by 5 bases and J by 7 bases, leaving 14 bases between them. CDR3 residues: CASSFVTRSEKLFF. The DNA for the CDR3 is TGTGCCAGCAGTTTCGTTACACGGAGTGAAAAACTGTTTTTT.

Points on this clonotype: A much larger clone differs from this one at a single base, so this may be a read error. The V and J genes are TRBV20-1 and TRBJ2-7; a possible D gene is TRBD2 (6 bases). The CDR3 has 13 amino acids. Germline CDR1 DFQATT, CDR2 SNEGSKA (reference sequence). The CDR3 coding sequence is TGCAGTGCTAGAGATGCGTCATCGGGGGAGCAGCACTTC. Amino acid sequence: CSARDASSGEQHF.

This clonotype occurred many times. The rearrangement links TRBV7-8 to TRBJ1-1; 7 nucleotides agree with TRBD1. The V and J ends lost 1 base and 8 bases, in that order; junction bases with no gene match: 10. Germline V gene data show CDR1 as SGHVS and CDR2 as FQNEAQ. The CDR3 has 15 amino acids. The CDR3 nucleotides are TGTGCCAGCAGCTTAGATCCCCCGGGACAGAGAGAAGCTTTCTTT. Translation gives CASSLDPPGQREAFF.

Comment on this clonotype: This may be a read error, as it is one base from a much larger clone. Here the CDR3 omits its conserved ending phenylalanine or tryptophan, so a read error is the likely source. The rearrangement joins TRBV20-1 to TRBJ2-5; D not resolved. The CDR3 is made up of 12 amino acids. CDR1 DFQATT and CDR2 SNEGSKA come from the germline V gene (reference sequence). V lost 5 bases, J lost 5 bases, and 12 bases lay in between. The CDR3 spells CSARRFEETQYL. CDR3 in DNA: TGCAGTGCTCGGCGGTTTGAGGAGACCCAGTACCTC.

Note on this clonotype: Being one base from a much bigger clone, this may be a read error. A read error is likely, as this CDR3 ends without the conserved phenylalanine or tryptophan. The chain joins TRBV11-1 to TRBJ1-2; D not certain. Trimming took off 3 bases at V and 0 bases at J, with 11 bases between the two ends. The CDR3 totals 15 residues. Per germline, CDR1 SGHAT and CDR2 FQDESV (reference sequence). The CDR3 is CASSFTVTANYGYTS. CDR3 DNA sequence: TGTGCCAGCAGCTTTACCGTTACGGCTAACTATGGCTACACCTCC.